Following are 19 T cell receptor beta chains from one sample sequenced in a study of CD8+ T cells in alopecia areata (dated by TCRdb to the late 2010s). Interpreted using the paper, the time point label stands for: four to five weeks on oral tofacitinib. The sample's treatment or condition label, in plain terms: oral pan-JAK inhibitor, 5-10 mg twice daily. The library relied on the immunoSEQ multiplex PCR assay. RNA was extracted from all samples and reverse transcribed into cDNA as template for TCR sequencing. TCRdb holds this immuneACCESS table with in-frame rearrangements only. Some clones are missing; in checked studies, unresolved V genes explain under half, and the rest has no known cause. Present in this sample are 60,000 to 85,000 clones, over 25% of which were seen just once. The top ten clones comprise more than 13% of the sample. Sequenced here: CD8+ T cells sorted from blood, sampled at week 4, from a patient treated with tofacitinib. Source of these receptors: a human donor with alopecia areata.

V is TRBV15 and J is TRBJ2-7, with unresolved D. V lost 1 base and J 2 bases, leaving 15 bases between the germline ends. This CDR3 has 16 residues. Germline V gene lookup returns CDR1 LNHNV and CDR2 YYDKDF (reference sequence). CDR3 sequence (DNA): TGTGCCACCAGCAGAGCAATTACGGGTACTCCCTACGAGCAGTACTTC. This sequence encodes CATSRAITGTPYEQYF.

This clone was counted between two and nine times. This rearrangement joins TRBV30 to TRBJ1-1; the D gene is possibly TRBD1 (6 bases). Germline V gene lookup returns CDR1 GTSNPN and CDR2 SVGIG (reference sequence). The CDR3 sequence is 12 residues long. CDR3 residues: CSGAGANTEAFF. The CDR3 DNA is TGTTCGGGGGCCGGGGCGAACACTGAAGCTTTCTTT.

The chain has TRBV7-9 and TRBJ1-5; D may be TRBD1 (5 bases). CDR3 size: 14 residues. Germline V lookup: CDR1 SEHNR, CDR2 FQNEAQ (reference sequence). The V end was cut by 5 bases, the J end by 0 bases, with 8 bases between. The CDR3 DNA follows: TGTGCCAGCAGCGGGCAGGGTAGCAATCAGCCCCAGCATTTT. It specifies CASSGQGSNQPQHF.

The V and J genes are TRBV13 and TRBJ1-2; no clear D. Trimming cost V 5 bases and J 3 bases, with 25 bases left between them. CDR1 is PRHDT and CDR2 is FYEKMQ in the germline V gene (reference sequence). CDR3 size: 18 residues. This CDR3 reads CASSPYPGPNMDYYGYTF. CDR3 bases: TGTGCCAGCAGCCCTTACCCCGGGCCTAATATGGATTACTATGGCTACACCTTC.

Only a few counts were recorded for this clone. The rearrangement joins TRBV6-5 to TRBJ1-1, with D possibly TRBD1 on 5 matching bases. Germline V lookup: CDR1 MNHEY, CDR2 SVGAGI. The germline V and J ends were trimmed by 0 bases and 11 bases, with 13 bases remaining between them. This CDR3 region has 13 residues. CDR3 sequence reads: CASSYSRTGGAFF. CDR3 sequence (DNA): TGTGCCAGCAGTTACTCCCGGACCGGGGGGGCTTTCTTT.

The genes are TRBV25-1 and TRBJ2-3; D is perhaps TRBD2 (6 bases). The CDR3 totals 12 residues. Trimming removed 3 bases at V and 10 bases at J, with 11 bases between. Looked up from germline, CDR1 is MGHDK and CDR2 is SYGVNS. The CDR3 sequence is CASSEGRYPQYF. The CDR3 nucleotides read TGTGCCAGCAGTGAGGGGAGGTACCCGCAGTATTTT.

The chain is built from TRBV5-1 and TRBJ2-7; no definite D call. This CDR3 is built from 14 residues. Germline lookup yields CDR1 SGHRS and CDR2 YFSETQ. V lost 3 bases and J 3 bases, leaving 13 bases between the germline ends. CDR3 amino acids: CASSSSDGSYEQYF. The CDR3 nucleotides read TGCGCCAGCAGCTCGTCGGACGGCAGCTACGAGCAGTACTTC. Based on the CDR3 plus reference TRBV5-1 and TRBJ2-7, the full variable domain is KAGVTQTPRYLIKTRGQQVTLSCSPISGHRSVSWYQQTPGQGLQFLFEYFSETQRNKGNFPGRFSGRQFSNSRSEMNVSTLELGDSALYLCASSSSDGSYEQYFGPGTRLTVT.

This chain joins TRBV6-5 and TRBJ2-7, with D unclear. The CDR3 runs 14 residues. V was cut by 2 bases and J by 2 bases, with 10 bases left in between. The germline V gene encodes CDR1 MNHEY and CDR2 SVGAGI. The CDR3 nucleotides read TGTGCCAGCAGTTACAACCCAGAGGCCTACGAGCAGTACTTC. Its protein product is CASSYNPEAYEQYF.

A few counts support this clone. The chain links TRBV27 to TRBJ2-5, with TRBD1 identical over 7 bases. The CDR3 loop spans 16 amino acids. V trimming: 5 bases; J trimming: 2 bases; junction bases outside the gene matches: 11. Germline assignment: CDR1 MNHEY and CDR2 SMNVEV (reference sequence). The CDR3 reads CASSPRTGRVQETQYF. The CDR3 DNA follows: TGTGCCAGCAGTCCCCGGACAGGAAGGGTTCAAGAGACCCAGTACTTC.

The CDR3 loop is CSVDGRGVHEQYF. The CDR3 DNA reads as TGCAGCGTTGATGGGCGGGGAGTCCACGAGCAGTACTTC. This chain uses TRBV29-1 with TRBJ2-7; D possibly corresponds to TRBD2 (6 bases). V was trimmed by 3 bases and J by 5 bases, leaving 14 bases between them. There are 13 residues in the CDR3. Germline V gene sequence: CDR1 SQVTM, CDR2 ANQGSEA.

The chain couples TRBV9 to TRBJ1-2; no reliable D call. CDR1 and CDR2 from the germline V gene are SGDLS and YYNGEE. The CDR3 totals 14 residues. V was shortened by 3 bases and J by 0 bases, with 9 bases between the two germline ends. As DNA, the CDR3 is TGTGCCAGCAGCGAAGGGAGACCTAACTATGGCTACACCTTC. Translating it yields CASSEGRPNYGYTF.

The chain combines TRBV29-1 with TRBJ1-1; tentatively, D is TRBD1 (5 bases). Germline V gene sequence: CDR1 SQVTM, CDR2 ANQGSEA. Trimming removed 0 bases from V and 4 bases from J, with 21 bases in between. The CDR3 loop spans 17 amino acids. In DNA form, the CDR3 reads TGCAGCGTTGAAGATCTAAGCGAGGGATCGGGGGGCACTGAAGCTTTCTTT. It yields the protein CSVEDLSEGSGGTEAFF.

The J gene is TRBJ1-2, the V gene TRBV29-1; no clear D gene. CDR1 is SQVTM, CDR2 ANQGSEA, per germline. Between the trimmed V and J ends, which lost 8 bases and 7 bases, there was a span of 14 bases. The CDR3 runs 11 residues. The CDR3 nucleotides read TGCAGCTTGCCGTCGGAGGGTGGCTACACCTTC. It codes for CSLPSEGGYTF.

Only a few counts were recorded for this clone. The chain employs TRBV13 and TRBJ2-4; tentative D call: TRBD1 (6 bases). In germline, CDR1 is PRHDT, CDR2 FYEKMQ (reference sequence). The CDR3 loop spans 13 amino acids. V was clipped by 4 bases and J by 4 bases, with 8 bases between them. The CDR3 sequence is CASSSDSKNIQYF. CDR3 sequence (DNA): TGTGCCAGCAGCTCGGACAGTAAAAACATTCAGTACTTC. Using reference TRBV13 and TRBJ2-4 for the parts outside the CDR3, the full variable domain is AAGVIQSPRHLIKEKRETATLKCYPIPRHDTVYWYQQGPGQDPQFLISFYEKMQSDKGSIPDRFSAQQFSDYHSELNMSSLELGDSALYFCASSSDSKNIQYFGAGTRLSVL.

The chain employs TRBV29-1 and TRBJ2-1; 7 nucleotides line up with TRBD1. The CDR3 is 14 amino acids. J was trimmed by 0 bases and V by 8 bases; bases with no gene match: 7. Germline V gene lookup returns CDR1 SQVTM and CDR2 ANQGSEA. CDR3 amino acids: CSITDRDSYNEQFF. The CDR3 DNA sequence: TGCAGCATAACCGACAGGGACTCCTACAATGAGCAGTTCTTC.

The rearrangement uses TRBV29-1 and TRBJ2-2; the match to TRBD2 covers 12 bases. With 4 bases clipped from V and 6 bases from J, the junction kept 6 bases outside the gene matches. This CDR3 is 15 amino acids long. Germline V gives CDR1 SQVTM, CDR2 ANQGSEA. The DNA for the CDR3 is TGCAGCGTTGCTAGCGGGAGGGCTTACCCCGGGGAGCTGTTTTTT. This encodes CSVASGRAYPGELFF.

This clone was seen a handful of times. V usage is TRBV7-9 and J usage is TRBJ2-1, with D unresolved. In germline, CDR1 is SEHNR, CDR2 FQNEAQ (reference sequence). The V end lost 4 bases, the J end lost 9 bases, and 10 bases lay between the germline ends. The CDR3 has 12 amino acids. DNA of the CDR3: TGTGCCAGCAGCTCCCTGTCCGGTGAGCAGTTCTTC. It yields the protein CASSSLSGEQFF.

The chain recombines TRBV11-2 with TRBJ2-7; perhaps TRBD1 as D (6 bases). CDR1 and CDR2 (germline): SGHAT, FQNNGV. CDR3 size: 14 residues. V lost 5 bases, J lost 2 bases, and 13 bases lay in between. The CDR3: CASSPSTGPYEQYF. The CDR3 DNA sequence: TGTGCCAGCAGCCCGTCGACAGGACCCTACGAGCAGTACTTC.

This clone was observed a few times. The chain joins TRBV28 to TRBJ2-5, with D possibly matching TRBD2 (5 bases). This CDR3 is built from 12 residues. V was trimmed by 6 bases and J by 5 bases, leaving 10 bases between them. Per the germline V gene, CDR1 is MDHEN and CDR2 is SYDVKM. The DNA for the CDR3 is TGTGCCAGCAGCTGGGAGCGGGAGACCCAGTACTTC. Amino acid sequence: CASSWERETQYF.